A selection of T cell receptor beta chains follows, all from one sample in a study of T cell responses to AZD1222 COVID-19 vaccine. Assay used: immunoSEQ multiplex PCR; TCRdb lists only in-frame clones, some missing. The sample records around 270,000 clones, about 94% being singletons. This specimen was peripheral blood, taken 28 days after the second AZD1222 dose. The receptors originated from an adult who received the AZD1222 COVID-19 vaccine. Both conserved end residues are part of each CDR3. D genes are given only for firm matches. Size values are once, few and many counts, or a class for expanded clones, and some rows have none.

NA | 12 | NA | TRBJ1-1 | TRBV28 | TGTGCCAGCAGCTTACAGGGTCCCGAAGCTTTCTTT | CASSLQGPEAFF
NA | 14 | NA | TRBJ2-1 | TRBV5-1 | TGCGCCAGCAGCGCGCTCGGGACCTACAATGAGCAGTTCTTC | CASSALGTYNEQFF
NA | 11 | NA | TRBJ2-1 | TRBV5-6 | TGTGCCAGCAGCCTTATTAATGAGCAGTTCTTC | CASSLINEQFF
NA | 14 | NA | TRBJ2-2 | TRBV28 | TGTGCCAGCCATGGGCCCCCAAACACCGGGGAGCTGTTTTTT | CASHGPPNTGELFF
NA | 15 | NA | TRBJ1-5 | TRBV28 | TGTGCCAGCAGCGCGGGACTTAATAGCAATCAGCCCCAGCATTTT | CASSAGLNSNQPQHF
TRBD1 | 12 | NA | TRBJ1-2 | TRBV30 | TGTGCCACCGAGGGACAGATCTATGGCTACACCTTC | CATEGQIYGYTF
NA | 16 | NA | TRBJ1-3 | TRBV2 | TGTGCCAGCAGTGACGAAAGACTCTTCTCTGGAAACACCATATATTTT | CASSDERLFSGNTIYF
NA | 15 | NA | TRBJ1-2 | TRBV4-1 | TGCGCCAGCAGCCAAGATCCCGCTGGTCCTTACGGCTACACCTTC | CASSQDPAGPYGYTF
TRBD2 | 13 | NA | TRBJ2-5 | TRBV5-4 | TGTGCCAGCAGCTTTTCGGGAGGAGAGACCCAGTACTTC | CASSFSGGETQYF
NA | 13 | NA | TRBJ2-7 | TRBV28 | TGTGCCAGCAGTTTGGAGCGGGTCTACGAGCAGTACTTC | CASSLERVYEQYF
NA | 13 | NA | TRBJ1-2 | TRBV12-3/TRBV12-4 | TGTGCCAGCAGCCCAGGCCCCGGCTATGGCTACACCTTC | CASSPGPGYGYTF
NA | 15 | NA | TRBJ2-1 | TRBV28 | TGTGCCAGCAGTTTGCCCCAGGGATCCTACAATGAGCAGTTCTTC | CASSLPQGSYNEQFF
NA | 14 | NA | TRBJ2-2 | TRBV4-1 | TGCGCCAGCCACCCCCCGGGTCGCACCGGGGAGCTGTTTTTT | CASHPPGRTGELFF
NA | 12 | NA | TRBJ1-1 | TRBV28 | TGTGCCAGCAGTCTTCAGGGGCCTGAAGCTTTCTTT | CASSLQGPEAFF
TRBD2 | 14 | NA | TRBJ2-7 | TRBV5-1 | TGCGCCAGCAGCTTGGGCGGGGGCTCCTACGAGCAGTACTTC | CASSLGGGSYEQYF
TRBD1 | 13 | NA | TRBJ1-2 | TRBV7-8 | TGTGCCAGCAGCCTGGACAGGGCTGACGGCTACACCTTC | CASSLDRADGYTF
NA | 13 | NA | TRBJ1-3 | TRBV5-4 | TGTGCCACCTCGAGGAGCTCTGGAAACACCATATATTTT | CATSRSSGNTIYF
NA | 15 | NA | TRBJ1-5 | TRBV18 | TGTGCCAGCTCACCAAGAGACAGGAGCAATCAGCCCCAGCATTTT | CASSPRDRSNQPQHF
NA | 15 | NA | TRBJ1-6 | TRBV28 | TGTGCCAGCAGTCCGCGAGACGCCTATAATTCACCCCTCCACTTT | CASSPRDAYNSPLHF
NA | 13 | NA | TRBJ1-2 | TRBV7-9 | TGTGCCAGCAGCTTAATCGGGGTCGAGGGCTACACCTTC | CASSLIGVEGYTF
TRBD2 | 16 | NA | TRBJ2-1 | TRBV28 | TGTGCCAGCAGCTTAACCGCTAGCGGGAGAAGGGGTGAGCAGTTCTTC | CASSLTASGRRGEQFF
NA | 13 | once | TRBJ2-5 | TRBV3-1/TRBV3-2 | TGTGCCAGCAGCCCCGGTGGGGTAGAGACCCAGTACTTC | CASSPGGVETQYF
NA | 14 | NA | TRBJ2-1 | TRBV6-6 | TGTGCCAGCATCCGCGGACGGAGCTACAATGAGCAGTTCTTC | CASIRGRSYNEQFF
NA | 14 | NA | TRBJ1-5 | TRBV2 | TGTGCCAGCAGCCTAGACAGAACTCAACAGCCCCAGCATTTT | CASSLDRTQQPQHF
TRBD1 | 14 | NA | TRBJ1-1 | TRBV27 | TGTGCCAGCAGTTCCTTCGTTCAGGGGGCTGAAGCTTTCTTT | CASSSFVQGAEAFF
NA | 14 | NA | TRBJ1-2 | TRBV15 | TGTGCCACCAGCAGGAGGGGCGAGGGCTATGGCTACACCTTC | CATSRRGEGYGYTF
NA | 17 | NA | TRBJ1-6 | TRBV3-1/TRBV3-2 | TGTGCCAGCAGCCCCGTGAGTTGGGGCAACTATAATTCACCCCTCCACTTT | CASSPVSWGNYNSPLHF
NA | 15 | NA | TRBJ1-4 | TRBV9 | TGTGCCAGCAGCCCCCTGGGTGCCGGGGGTGAAAAACTGTTTTTT | CASSPLGAGGEKLFF
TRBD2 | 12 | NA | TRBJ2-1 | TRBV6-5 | TGTGCCAGCAGTTCGACTAGCGGGAGGCAGTTCTTC | CASSSTSGRQFF
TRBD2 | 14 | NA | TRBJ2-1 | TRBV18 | TGTGCCAGCTCACAACTAGCGGGGGACAATGAGCAGTTCTTC | CASSQLAGDNEQFF
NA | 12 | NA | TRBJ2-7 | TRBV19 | TGTGCCAGTAGTTGGATCGGCGCTGAGCAGTACTTC | CASSWIGAEQYF
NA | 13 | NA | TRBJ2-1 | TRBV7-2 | TGTGCCAGCAGCTTAGTAATAGGGAATGAGCAGTTCTTC | CASSLVIGNEQFF
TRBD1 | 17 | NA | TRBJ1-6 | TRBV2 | TGTGCCAGCAGTGTAAGGCAGGGGGCGAATTATAATTCACCCCTCCACTTT | CASSVRQGANYNSPLHF
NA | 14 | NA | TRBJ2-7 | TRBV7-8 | TGTGCCAGCAGGCGAAAAGGCGCGTTTTACGAGCAGTACTTC | CASRRKGAFYEQYF
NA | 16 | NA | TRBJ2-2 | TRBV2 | TGTGCCAGCAGGAGTCCTGGGGGACCGAACACCGGGGAGCTGTTTTTT | CASRSPGGPNTGELFF
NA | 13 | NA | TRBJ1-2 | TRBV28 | TGTGCCAGCAGTTTGGGTGGGAGCTATGGCTACACCTTC | CASSLGGSYGYTF
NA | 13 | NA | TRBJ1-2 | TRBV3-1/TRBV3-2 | TGTGCCAGCAGCCAGGGCAAGGGTTATGGCTACACCTTC | CASSQGKGYGYTF
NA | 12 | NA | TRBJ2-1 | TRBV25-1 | TGTGCCAGCACGAGCCAGGGAGGTGAGCAGTTCTTC | CASTSQGGEQFF
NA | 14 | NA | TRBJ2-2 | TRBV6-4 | TGTGCCAGCAGTGTTGACAGGACGGTCGGGGAGCTGTTTTTT | CASSVDRTVGELFF
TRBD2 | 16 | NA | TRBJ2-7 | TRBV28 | TGTGCCAGCAGTCTCGGGACTAGCGGAACGACCTACGAGCAGTACTTC | CASSLGTSGTTYEQYF
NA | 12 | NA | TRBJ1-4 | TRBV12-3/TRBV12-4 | TGTGCCAGCAGCCTCAGTCGTGAAAAACTGTTTTTT | CASSLSREKLFF
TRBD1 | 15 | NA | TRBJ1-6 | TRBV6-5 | TGTGCCAGCCGAGTATACAGGGGGGATAATTCACCCCTCCACTTT | CASRVYRGDNSPLHF
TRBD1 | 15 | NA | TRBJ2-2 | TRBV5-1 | TGCGCCAGCAGCTTGTCCAGGGGGCAAACCGGGGAGCTGTTTTTT | CASSLSRGQTGELFF
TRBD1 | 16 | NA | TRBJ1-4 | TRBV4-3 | TGCGCCAGCAGCCAGAATCCGGGACAGTGGAATGAAAAACTGTTTTTT | CASSQNPGQWNEKLFF
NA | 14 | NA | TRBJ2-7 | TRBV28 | TGTGCCAGCACCGACGTCGGGACCCACGGAGAGCAGTACTTC | CASTDVGTHGEQYF
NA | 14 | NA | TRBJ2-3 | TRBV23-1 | TGCGCCAGCACTCCCTTCCCGGGCACAGATACGCAGTATTTT | CASTPFPGTDTQYF
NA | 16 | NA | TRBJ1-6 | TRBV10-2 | TGCGCCAGCAGTGCGGGGCACGGCTCCTATAATTCACCCCTCCACTTT | CASSAGHGSYNSPLHF
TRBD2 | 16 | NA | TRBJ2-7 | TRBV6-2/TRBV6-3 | TGTGCCAGCAGTTACTCGAGACTAGCCCAAGTTTACGAGCAGTACTTC | CASSYSRLAQVYEQYF